This TCR beta chain is drawn from a study of blood T cell repertoires in COVID-19 (dated by TCRdb to 2020 to 2022). Notes on the research overall: Samples covering the acute and convalescent phases of COVID-19 were provided by collaborators in the United States, Italy and Spain. The prospective study material was composed of cDNA or gDNA derived from T cells, B-cell-depleted T cells, or PBMCs. Subjects who had been exposed to COVID-19, were actively infected with it, or had recovered from it provided the deeply sampled blood TCRbeta repertoires that made up the dataset. The repertoires were released in a freely available public database meant as a resource for research on the immune response to SARS-CoV-2. Samples came from the ongoing ImmuneRACE study (first 160 participants) plus 1,254 subjects from 6 global collaborators. Sample metadata almost always included a de-identified subject ID, COVID-19 status, age in years and sex. Where available, HLA class I and class II types were taken from metadata supplied by the sample provider and were not determined by assay-based typing. General study outcomes and caveats: The quantity of clinical and demographic metadata differed by source and by participant and was supplied without curation.

The collaborating institutions used their own protocols to collect whole blood in K2EDTA tubes. For TCRbeta analysis, collaborators shipped samples in one of three forms: frozen whole blood, isolated PBMCs, or DNA extracted from either of those sample types. The CDR3 runs 13 residues from the cysteine to the phenylalanine. Left in the record is the CDR3 DNA by itself, 39 bases read in frame from the first base. Trimming costs V 6 bases and J 4 bases, and their ends lie 12 bases apart. This clone appeared a single time. Its antigen remains unidentified. No clone much larger than this one lies a single base away; base qualities are absent. TCRbeta CDR3 regions were amplified from genomic DNA using the immunoSEQ Assay, a bias-controlled multiplex PCR. As for how the authors treated the data: Within the assay, amplification of reference gene primers was used to estimate how many nucleated cells each sample contained. To quantify the absolute abundance of each unique TCRbeta CDR3 rearrangement, sequence reads were collapsed and filtered. For each sample, productive Simpson clonality was calculated by taking the square root of Simpson's diversity index across productive rearrangements. TCRdb stores this immuneACCESS table with in-frame sequences only. Part of the clones is absent; in the studies checked, under half of the shortfall reflects unresolved V genes, and no reason is known for the rest. V, J and clone size were drawn from that table, and D and trimming were deduced from the DNA. Counted in this sample were 85,000 to 110,000 clones; approximately 88% of them appeared once. Roughly 3.6% of the sample is held by the ten biggest clonotypes.

The sequenced material came from peripheral blood. The receptor comes from a woman between 55 and 75 years old with acute or convalescent COVID-19. This receptor chain uses TRBV12-3 or TRBV12-4 and TRBJ1-1; no D segment can be confidently identified. The CDR3 reads as follows: CASSFHEATEAFF. The nucleotide sequence is TGTGCCAGCAGCTTTCATGAGGCCACTGAAGCTTTCTTT.